One sample yielded the 17 T cell receptor beta chains listed below, sequenced in a study of cytomegalovirus exposure and HLA in healthy donors. This PCR relied on a set of 60 Vbeta primers and 13 Jbeta primers. This table comes from immunoSEQ multiplex PCR, and its TCRdb copy is limited to in-frame clones, with some not included. The sample yields roughly 100,000 clones, around 60% seen once. Sequenced input: PBMCs. The source of these receptors is a human donor in good health.

V is TRBV29-1 and J is TRBJ2-7; TRBD1 agrees at 9 bases. V was clipped by 6 bases and J by 6 bases; unmatched bases: 9. Germline V gene data show CDR1 as SQVTM and CDR2 as ANQGSEA. The CDR3 length is 13 residues. CDR3 amino acids: CSVSAGTGFEQYF. In DNA, the CDR3 is TGCAGCGTCAGTGCCGGGACAGGGTTCGAGCAGTACTTC.

The chain carries TRBV20-1 and TRBJ1-2; tentatively, D is TRBD1 (6 bases). Per germline, CDR1 DFQATT and CDR2 SNEGSKA (reference sequence). The CDR3 consists of 11 residues. The CDR3 spells CTHRDNYGYTF. As DNA, the CDR3 is TGCACACACAGGGATAACTATGGCTACACCTTC.

This clone has more than one count but fewer than ten. The V and J genes are TRBV25-1 and TRBJ1-4; TRBD1 is a possible D gene (6 bases). V was trimmed by 4 bases and J by 7 bases, leaving 16 bases between them. Germline V gene sequence: CDR1 MGHDK, CDR2 SYGVNS. CDR3 length equals 15 residues. CDR3 in DNA: TGTGCCAGCAGTGCACCAACAGGGCGGGCTGAAAAACTGTTTTTT. As protein: CASSAPTGRAEKLFF. Full variable domain (missing parts from reference TRBV25-1 and TRBJ1-4): EADIYQTPRYLVIGTGKKITLECSQTMGHDKMYWYQQDPGMELHLIHYSYGVNSTEKGDLSSESTVSRIRTEHFPLTLESARPSHTSQYLCASSAPTGRAEKLFFGSGTQLSVL.

The rearrangement uses TRBV6-6 and TRBJ2-6; no definite D call. The CDR3 contains 15 residues. Trimming pared 6 bases from V and 0 bases from J, leaving 9 bases between. The V gene's germline CDR1 is MNHNY and CDR2 SVGAGI (reference sequence). The CDR3 DNA reads as TGTGCCAGCAGCCCACAAGACTCTGGGGCCAACGTCCTGACTTTC. Its translation is CASSPQDSGANVLTF.

The chain is built from TRBV14 and TRBJ2-1, with D possibly being TRBD2 (6 bases). Germline CDR1 and CDR2: SGHDN and FVKESK. The CDR3 is made up of 16 amino acids. Trimming cost V 1 base and J 6 bases, with 16 bases left between them. The CDR3 loop is CASSQGAGTPPNEQFF. As DNA, the CDR3 is TGTGCCAGCAGCCAAGGGGCCGGGACTCCCCCCAATGAGCAGTTCTTC.

This clone was counted a few times. This sequence joins TRBV19 and TRBJ1-6; 10 bases match TRBD1. The CDR3 length is 17 residues. J gave up 5 bases and V 5 bases, and 9 bases lay outside the gene matches. The germline CDR1 and CDR2 sequences are LNHDA and SQIVND (reference sequence). In DNA, the CDR3 is TGTGCCAGTAGTGTCCGACAGGGGGCAGGGAATAATTCACCCCTCCACTTT. Translation gives CASSVRQGAGNNSPLHF.

This CDR3 is CASSRGQLNTEAFF. DNA for the CDR3: TGCGCCAGCAGTCGTGGACAGCTGAACACTGAAGCTTTCTTT. The chain has TRBV4-1 and TRBJ1-1, with D possibly TRBD1 on 6 matching bases. Germline CDR1 and CDR2: MGHRA and YSYEKL. The CDR3 totals 14 residues. Trimming stripped 6 bases from V and 0 bases from J, with 11 bases between.

V gene TRBV9 combines with J gene TRBJ1-1; no clear D. Germline lookup yields CDR1 SGDLS and CDR2 YYNGEE. The V gene lost 2 bases and the J gene lost 0 bases, with 11 bases spanning the gap. The CDR3 has 15 amino acids. CDR3 in amino acids: CASSVVTLMNTEAFF. As DNA, the CDR3 is TGTGCCAGCAGCGTTGTGACACTCATGAACACTGAAGCTTTCTTT.

This chain joins TRBV27 and TRBJ2-7; D might be TRBD1 (6 bases). V gave up 6 bases and J gave up 3 bases, with 15 bases separating them. This CDR3 has 14 residues. Germline lookup yields CDR1 MNHEY and CDR2 SMNVEV (reference sequence). DNA of the CDR3: TGTGCCAGCAGACAAGGACAGTTTGACTACGAGCAGTACTTC. Protein: CASRQGQFDYEQYF.

A few counts support this clone. The V and J genes are TRBV10-2 and TRBJ1-5, with D unresolved. The CDR3 is 13 residues long. The V end was cut by 6 bases, the J end by 2 bases, with 8 bases between. Germline V gene sequence: CDR1 WSHSY, CDR2 SAAADI. In DNA form, the CDR3 reads TGCGCCAGCAGCAAAGGAGGCAATCAGCCCCAGCATTTT. It codes for CASSKGGNQPQHF.

This clone was recorded a few times. V is TRBV5-4 and J is TRBJ2-7; a weak D match, TRBD2 (6 bases). The V and J ends lost 0 bases and 6 bases respectively, with 10 bases between them. The CDR3 is 13 amino acids. Germline V gives CDR1 SGHNT, CDR2 YYREEE (reference sequence). The CDR3 region has the DNA TGTGCCAGCAGCTTGGGGGGGGTTCGCGAGCAGTACTTC. It specifies CASSLGGVREQYF.

The DNA of the CDR3 is TGCGCCAGCAGCCAAGATCCGACTAGCGAATATGAGCAGTTCTTC. This codes for CASSQDPTSEYEQFF. This chain connects TRBV4-1 to TRBJ2-1; 8 bases align to TRBD2. This CDR3 has 15 residues. After removal of 0 bases from V and 8 bases from J, the junction contained 6 bases not matched to a gene. Germline V lookup: CDR1 MGHRA, CDR2 YSYEKL.

This clone showed up just a few times. The chain is built from TRBV10-3 and TRBJ1-5; D possibly corresponds to TRBD1 (5 bases). The germline CDR1 and CDR2 sequences are ENHRY and SYGVKD. This CDR3 has 16 amino acids. V was shortened by 2 bases and J by 4 bases, with 15 bases between the two germline ends. The CDR3 protein is CAISEPSRGGNQPQHF. CDR3 nucleotide sequence: TGTGCCATCAGTGAGCCATCAAGGGGAGGAAATCAGCCCCAGCATTTT.

The CDR3 reads CASSFTRRTGDHQPQHF. The CDR3 nucleotides are TGTGCCAGCAGCTTTACCCGGAGAACAGGGGATCATCAGCCCCAGCATTTT. The chain recombines TRBV5-6 with TRBJ1-5; 7 nucleotides line up with TRBD1. Germline V gene data show CDR1 as SGHDT and CDR2 as YYEEEE. The V gene end was trimmed by 2 bases and the J gene end by 5 bases; junction bases not matched to a gene: 13. This CDR3 has 17 amino acids. The variable domain in full, with the rest retrieved from reference TRBV5-6 and TRBJ1-5, is DAGVTQSPTHLIKTRGQQVTLRCSPKSGHDTVSWYQQALGQGPQFIFQYYEEEERQRGNFPDRFSGHQFPNYSSELNVNALLLGDSALYLCASSFTRRTGDHQPQHFGDGTRLSIL.

This clone was counted only a few times. The CDR3 here is CASSLGLDLRSYEQYF. DNA of the CDR3: TGTGCCAGCAGCTTGGGGCTCGACCTACGGAGCTACGAGCAGTACTTC. V is TRBV5-5 and J is TRBJ2-7; D gene uncertain. Germline CDR1 is SGHKS and CDR2 is YYEKEE (reference sequence). The V end was cut by 0 bases, the J end by 3 bases, with 16 bases between. The CDR3 is 16 amino acids.

The rearrangement links TRBV19 to TRBJ1-1, with D uncertain. The length of the CDR3 is 15 residues. V was clipped by 6 bases and J by 2 bases, with 16 bases between them. Germline assignment: CDR1 LNHDA and CDR2 SQIVND (reference sequence). CDR3 sequence (DNA): TGTGCCAGTAGCTCCCTAGGACTCGTAAACACTGAAGCTTTCTTT. As protein: CASSSLGLVNTEAFF.

This clone has only a few counts. Written as DNA, the CDR3 is TGTGCCAGTAGCATGAACAGGGGAAACGGCTACACCTTC. Protein: CASSMNRGNGYTF. This sequence joins TRBV19 and TRBJ1-2; TRBD1 aligns across 7 bases. The CDR3 spans 13 residues. The V gene end was trimmed by 6 bases and the J gene end by 8 bases; junction bases not matched to a gene: 9. Germline CDR1 LNHDA, CDR2 SQIVND (reference sequence).